What follows describes a single T cell receptor (beta chain). What it binds is unknown. The CDR3 sequence is 12 residues long. Per germline, CDR1 SNHLY and CDR2 FYNNEI. V was clipped by 4 bases and J by 7 bases, with 10 bases between them. This record belongs to a study of T cell responses to AZD1222 COVID-19 vaccine. Across the whole study: Second-dose groups at about 4 or about 12 weeks were pooled. Study-level points and caveats: Repertoire sampling was restricted to post-peak T cell response timepoints. Spike-specific TCR breadth and depth grew following two AZD1222 doses. Mostly white British, mostly female donors; authors suggested clonal diversity may be underestimated.

Profiling relied on immunoSEQ multiplex PCR, and the TCRdb table lists in-frame clones only, not all of them. The sample lists approximately 140,000 clones, 70% to 90% occurring once. Sequencing was performed on peripheral blood, taken on day 0 of AZD1222 vaccination. The TCR sequence derives from an adult in good health. The rearrangement joins TRBV2 to TRBJ2-5, with D unclear. The DNA of the CDR3 is TGTGCCAGCAGTGTGGAAGGTGGGACCCAGTACTTC. This gives the protein CASSVEGGTQYF.